Below are 14 T cell receptor beta chains sequenced from a single sample in a study of blood T cell repertoires in COVID-19. Profiling relied on immunoSEQ multiplex PCR, and the TCRdb table lists in-frame clones only, not all of them. The sample includes almost 250,000 clones, around nine tenths of them seen just once. The specimen was peripheral blood. These receptors were taken from an older woman who had recovered from COVID-19.

This chain links TRBV7-2 with TRBJ1-1; D not resolved. The CDR3 covers 13 residues. Trimming cost V 3 bases and J 3 bases, with 8 bases left between them. Germline loops: CDR1 SGHTA, CDR2 FQGNSA. This CDR3 reads CASSFSVHTEAFF. In nucleotides, the CDR3 is TGTGCCAGCAGCTTTTCCGTTCACACTGAAGCTTTCTTT. Combining the CDR3 with reference TRBV7-2 and TRBJ1-1 gives the whole variable domain GAGVSQSPSNKVTEKGKDVELRCDPISGHTALYWYRQSLGQGLEFLIYFQGNSAPDKSGLPSDRFSAERTGGSVSTLTIQRTQQEDSAVYLCASSFSVHTEAFFGQGTRLTVV.

This rearrangement joins TRBV5-1 to TRBJ1-6; D uncertain. This CDR3 comprises 16 residues. Trimming shortened V by 0 bases and J by 0 bases, and 7 bases separated the two germline ends. The germline V gene encodes CDR1 SGHRS and CDR2 YFSETQ. This chain's CDR3 is CASSLAGSSYNSPLHF. Here the CDR3 DNA reads TGCGCCAGCAGCTTGGCGGGGAGCTCCTATAATTCACCCCTCCACTTT.

This chain joins TRBV5-8 and TRBJ1-2, with no clear D. This CDR3 contains 14 residues. V was shortened by 0 bases and J by 3 bases, with 9 bases between the two germline ends. Germline V lookup: CDR1 SGHTS, CDR2 YDEGEE. The CDR3, as DNA: TGTGCCAGCAGCTTGGTAACAGCTTACTATGGCTACACCTTC. Translated: CASSLVTAYYGYTF.

This clone occurred a few times. V and J are TRBV15 and TRBJ1-1, with D unresolved. CDR1 LNHNV and CDR2 YYDKDF come from the germline V gene (reference sequence). This CDR3 contains 12 residues. Trimming pared 1 base from V and 6 bases from J, leaving 6 bases between. This CDR3 reads CATSRARSEAFF. CDR3 DNA: TGTGCCACCAGCAGAGCCAGGTCTGAAGCTTTCTTT.

The chain couples TRBV5-3 to TRBJ2-1; a weak D match, TRBD2 (6 bases). TRBV5-3 is assigned to the ORF class and has an uncertain function. V lost 4 bases and J 3 bases, leaving 14 bases between the germline ends. This CDR3 region has 15 residues. For the CDR3, the DNA is TGTGCCAGAAGCCCGGGGTCGGGAGACTACAATGAGCAGTTCTTC. Translation: CARSPGSGDYNEQFF.

This clone was recorded at least ten times. The chain couples TRBV6-4 to TRBJ2-3; 9 nucleotides agree with TRBD2. CDR1 is MRHNA, CDR2 SNTAGT, per germline. The CDR3 sequence is 18 residues long. V was clipped by 0 bases and J by 1 base; unmatched bases: 8. The chain's CDR3 is CASSDSPGASGGTDTQYF. DNA of the CDR3: TGTGCCAGCAGTGACTCCCCCGGAGCTAGCGGGGGCACAGATACGCAGTATTTT.

This clone was seen once. The rearrangement joins TRBV5-8 to TRBJ1-4; unclear D gene. The CDR3 is 16 amino acids. The germline gives CDR1 SGHTS, CDR2 YDEGEE. With 3 bases removed from V and 5 bases from J, the gap between germline ends came to 17 bases. CDR3 in amino acids: CASSSQGRERNEKLFF. The CDR3 DNA reads as TGTGCCAGCAGCTCACAAGGGAGGGAGAGAAATGAAAAACTGTTTTTT. Complete variable domain (other parts from reference TRBV5-8 and TRBJ1-4): EAGVTQSPTHLIKTRGQQATLRCSPISGHTSVYWYQQALGLGLQFLLWYDEGEERNRGNFPPRFSGRQFPNYSSELNVNALELEDSALYLCASSSQGRERNEKLFFGSGTQLSVL.

This chain joins TRBV27 and TRBJ2-1, with a weak D call TRBD2 (5 bases). The CDR3 sequence is 14 residues long. Germline V gene sequence: CDR1 MNHEY, CDR2 SMNVEV (reference sequence). V lost 5 bases, J lost 1 base, and 9 bases lay in between. CDR3 sequence reads: CASSRTFSYNEQFF. In DNA form, the CDR3 reads TGTGCCAGCAGTAGGACTTTTTCCTACAATGAGCAGTTCTTC.

The chain links TRBV29-1 to TRBJ1-2; a weak D match, TRBD1 (6 bases). Per the germline V gene, CDR1 is SQVTM and CDR2 is ANQGSEA. With 4 bases removed from V and 4 bases from J, the gap between germline ends came to 16 bases. The CDR3 spans 14 residues. This CDR3 reads CSVVVGAGAYGYTF. In DNA form, the CDR3 reads TGCAGCGTTGTGGTGGGGGCAGGGGCCTATGGCTACACCTTC.

This clone appeared a single time. V is TRBV4-2 and J is TRBJ1-1; D not certain. Germline-derived CDR1 and CDR2 are LGHNA and YNFKEQ. The CDR3 contains 14 residues. Deletions cut 0 bases from V and 9 bases from J, with 14 bases between. The CDR3 region has the DNA TGTGCCAGCAGCCAAGATGAGGAGGGAGAAAAAGCTTTCTTT. Amino acids: CASSQDEEGEKAFF.

The chain recombines TRBV27 with TRBJ1-2, with D maybe TRBD1 (5 bases). The CDR3 has 14 amino acids. The germline gives CDR1 MNHEY, CDR2 SMNVEV (reference sequence). Trimming shortened V by 6 bases and J by 4 bases, and 15 bases separated the two germline ends. The CDR3 DNA reads TGTGCCAGCAGATCCACAGGAGCCCTCTATGGCTACACCTTC. Its protein product is CASRSTGALYGYTF.

The genes are TRBV4-1 and TRBJ1-2; 9 bases line up with TRBD1. In germline, CDR1 is MGHRA, CDR2 YSYEKL. CDR3 length equals 17 residues. The trim removed 2 bases at V and 4 bases at J, leaving 11 bases unmatched. CDR3 DNA: TGCGCCAGCAGCCAACTGAGTCCGGGACAGGGAATCTATGGCTACACCTTC. Amino acid sequence: CASSQLSPGQGIYGYTF.

This clone has more than one count but fewer than ten. The genes are TRBV5-5 and TRBJ1-1; D may be TRBD1 (5 bases). V was clipped by 1 base and J by 6 bases, with 13 bases between them. Germline loops: CDR1 SGHKS, CDR2 YYEKEE (reference sequence). CDR3 size: 14 residues. CDR3 protein: CASSLIGGVAEAFF. The CDR3 nucleotides read TGTGCCAGCAGCTTGATCGGGGGAGTCGCTGAAGCTTTCTTT.

This clone was detected only once. The chain has TRBV29-1 and TRBJ2-7; D possibly corresponds to TRBD1 (6 bases). CDR1 is SQVTM, CDR2 ANQGSEA, per germline. The CDR3 sequence is 12 residues long. Trimming left V 8 bases short and J 3 bases short, with 14 bases between. DNA for the CDR3: TGCAGCCTCCGCCGGGACAACTACGAGCAGTACTTC. Translation: CSLRRDNYEQYF.